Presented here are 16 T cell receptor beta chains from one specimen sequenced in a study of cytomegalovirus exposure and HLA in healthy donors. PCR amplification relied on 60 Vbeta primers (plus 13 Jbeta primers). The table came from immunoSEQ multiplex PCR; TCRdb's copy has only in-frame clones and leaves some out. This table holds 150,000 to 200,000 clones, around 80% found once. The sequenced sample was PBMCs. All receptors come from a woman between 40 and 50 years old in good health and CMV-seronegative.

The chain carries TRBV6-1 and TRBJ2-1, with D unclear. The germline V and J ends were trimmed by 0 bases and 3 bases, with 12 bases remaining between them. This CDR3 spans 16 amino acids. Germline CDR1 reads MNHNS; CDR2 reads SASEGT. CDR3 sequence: CASSEAFGSFYNEQFF. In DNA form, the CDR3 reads TGTGCCAGCAGTGAAGCTTTCGGTTCCTTCTACAATGAGCAGTTCTTC.

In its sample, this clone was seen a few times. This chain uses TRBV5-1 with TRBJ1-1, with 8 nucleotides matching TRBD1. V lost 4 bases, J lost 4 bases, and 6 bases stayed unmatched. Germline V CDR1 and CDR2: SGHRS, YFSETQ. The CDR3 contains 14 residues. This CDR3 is CASSAYRGVTEAFF. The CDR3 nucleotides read TGCGCCAGCAGCGCCTACAGGGGGGTCACTGAAGCTTTCTTT. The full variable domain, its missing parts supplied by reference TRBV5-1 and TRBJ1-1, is KAGVTQTPRYLIKTRGQQVTLSCSPISGHRSVSWYQQTPGQGLQFLFEYFSETQRNKGNFPGRFSGRQFSNSRSEMNVSTLELGDSALYLCASSAYRGVTEAFFGQGTRLTVV.

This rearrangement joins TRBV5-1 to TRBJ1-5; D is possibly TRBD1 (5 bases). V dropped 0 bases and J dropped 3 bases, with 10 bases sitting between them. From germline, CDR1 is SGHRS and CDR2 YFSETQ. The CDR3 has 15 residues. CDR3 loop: CASSLAAGPNQPQHF. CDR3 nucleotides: TGCGCCAGCAGCTTGGCTGCAGGGCCCAATCAGCCCCAGCATTTT.

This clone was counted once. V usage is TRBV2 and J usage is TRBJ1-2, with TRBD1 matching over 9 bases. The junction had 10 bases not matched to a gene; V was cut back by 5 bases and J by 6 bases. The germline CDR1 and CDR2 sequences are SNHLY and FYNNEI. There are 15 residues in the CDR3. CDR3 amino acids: CASSPTWTGVNGYTF. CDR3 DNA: TGTGCCAGCAGTCCCACTTGGACAGGGGTTAATGGCTACACCTTC.

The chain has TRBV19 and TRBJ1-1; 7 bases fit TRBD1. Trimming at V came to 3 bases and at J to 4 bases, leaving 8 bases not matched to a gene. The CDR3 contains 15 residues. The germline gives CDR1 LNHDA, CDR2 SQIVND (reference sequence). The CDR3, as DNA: TGTGCCAGTAGTATCAGCCGAGGGGGCTTCACTGAAGCTTTCTTT. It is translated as CASSISRGGFTEAFF.

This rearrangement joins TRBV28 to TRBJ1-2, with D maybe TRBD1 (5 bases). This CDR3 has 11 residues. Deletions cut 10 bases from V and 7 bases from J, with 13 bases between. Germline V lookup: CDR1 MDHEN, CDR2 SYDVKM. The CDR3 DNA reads TGTGCCACTCACGGGGGATGTGGCTACACCTTC. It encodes CATHGGCGYTF.

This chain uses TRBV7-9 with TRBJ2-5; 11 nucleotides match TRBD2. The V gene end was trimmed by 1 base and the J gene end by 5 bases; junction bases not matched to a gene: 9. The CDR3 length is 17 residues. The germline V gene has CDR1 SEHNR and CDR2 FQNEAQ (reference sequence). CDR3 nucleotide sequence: TGTGCCAGCAGCTTAGGTAGCGGGAGGGCCTCGCAGGAGACCCAGTACTTC. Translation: CASSLGSGRASQETQYF.

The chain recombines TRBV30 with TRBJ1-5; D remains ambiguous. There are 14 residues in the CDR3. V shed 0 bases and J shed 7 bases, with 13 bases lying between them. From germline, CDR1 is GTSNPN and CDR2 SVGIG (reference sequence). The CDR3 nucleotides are TGTGCCTGGAGTGTGTTAACAGTAAACCAGCCCCAGCATTTT. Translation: CAWSVLTVNQPQHF.

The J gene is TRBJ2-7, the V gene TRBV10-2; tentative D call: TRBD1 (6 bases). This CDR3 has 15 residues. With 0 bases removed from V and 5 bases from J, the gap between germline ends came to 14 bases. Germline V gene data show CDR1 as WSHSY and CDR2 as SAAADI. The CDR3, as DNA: TGCGCCAGCAGTGAGTCTGGGGGCCCCTCGCACGAGCAGTACTTC. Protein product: CASSESGGPSHEQYF.

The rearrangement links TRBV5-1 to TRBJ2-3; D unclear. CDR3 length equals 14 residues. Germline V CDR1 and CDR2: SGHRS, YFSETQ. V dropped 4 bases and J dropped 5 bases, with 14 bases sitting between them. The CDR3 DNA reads TGCGCCAGCAGCCCCCTGAGAGTGATAGATACGCAGTATTTT. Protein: CASSPLRVIDTQYF.

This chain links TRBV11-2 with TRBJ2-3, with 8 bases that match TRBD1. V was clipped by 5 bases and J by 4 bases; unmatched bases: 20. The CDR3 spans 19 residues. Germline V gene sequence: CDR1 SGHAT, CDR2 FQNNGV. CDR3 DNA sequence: TGTGCCAGCAGCCCGAGGGGGCAGGGGGCTACTTTAAAGTCAGATACGCAGTATTTT. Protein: CASSPRGQGATLKSDTQYF.

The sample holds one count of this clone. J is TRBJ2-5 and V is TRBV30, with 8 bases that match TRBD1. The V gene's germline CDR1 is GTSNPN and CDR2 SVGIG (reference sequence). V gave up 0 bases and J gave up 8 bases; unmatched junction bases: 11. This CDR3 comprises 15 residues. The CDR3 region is CAWSVGQGATSTQYF. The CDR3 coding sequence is TGTGCCTGGAGTGTAGGGCAGGGGGCTACTAGCACCCAGTACTTC.

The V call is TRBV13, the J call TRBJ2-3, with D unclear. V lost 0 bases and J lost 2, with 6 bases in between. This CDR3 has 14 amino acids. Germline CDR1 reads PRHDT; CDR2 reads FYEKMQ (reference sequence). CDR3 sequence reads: CASSLGRVTDTQYF. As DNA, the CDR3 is TGTGCCAGCAGCTTAGGCCGTGTCACAGATACGCAGTATTTT.

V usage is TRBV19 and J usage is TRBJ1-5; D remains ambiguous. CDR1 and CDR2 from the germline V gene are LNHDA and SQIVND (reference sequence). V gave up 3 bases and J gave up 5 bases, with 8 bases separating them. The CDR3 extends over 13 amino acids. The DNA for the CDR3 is TGTGCCAGTAGTATTCAGGACTATCAGCCCCAGCATTTT. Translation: CASSIQDYQPQHF.

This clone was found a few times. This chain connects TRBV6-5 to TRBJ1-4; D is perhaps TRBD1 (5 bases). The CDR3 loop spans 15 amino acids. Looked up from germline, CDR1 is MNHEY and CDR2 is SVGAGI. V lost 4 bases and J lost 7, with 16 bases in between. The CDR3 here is CASSSAGWNGEKLFF. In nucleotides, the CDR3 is TGTGCCAGCAGTTCGGCAGGGTGGAATGGTGAAAAACTGTTTTTT.

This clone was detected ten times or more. The CDR3 sequence: CASSSTGQGADEQFF. In DNA form, the CDR3 reads TGTGCCAGCAGCTCGACGGGACAGGGGGCAGATGAGCAGTTCTTC. The chain links TRBV5-5 to TRBJ2-1; 12 bases map to TRBD1. The CDR3 loop spans 15 amino acids. The J segment lost 8 bases and the V segment lost 3 bases, leaving 6 bases of the junction unmatched. CDR1 is SGHKS, CDR2 YYEKEE, per germline (reference sequence).